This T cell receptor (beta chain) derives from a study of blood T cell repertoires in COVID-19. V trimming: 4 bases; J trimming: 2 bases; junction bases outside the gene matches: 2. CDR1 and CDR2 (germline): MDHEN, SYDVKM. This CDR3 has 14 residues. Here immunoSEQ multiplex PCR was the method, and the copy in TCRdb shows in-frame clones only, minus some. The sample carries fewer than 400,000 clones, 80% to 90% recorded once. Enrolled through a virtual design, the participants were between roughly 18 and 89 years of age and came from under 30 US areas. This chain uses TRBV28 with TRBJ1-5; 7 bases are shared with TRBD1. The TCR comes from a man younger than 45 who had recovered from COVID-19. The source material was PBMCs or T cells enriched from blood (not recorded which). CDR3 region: CASSSTGRNQPQHF. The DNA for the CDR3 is TGTGCCAGCAGTTCGACAGGGCGCAATCAGCCCCAGCATTTT.